The sequence of this T cell receptor (beta chain) was determined in a study of blood T cell repertoires in COVID-19. Repertoires were generated with immunoSEQ multiplex PCR, while TCRdb's copy carries only in-frame clones and drops some. This table holds 150,000 to 200,000 clones, about 87% found once. Trimming took 4 bases from V and 2 from J; bases not matched to a gene: 6. Germline loops: CDR1 KGHDR, CDR2 SFDVKD. The CDR3 length is 15 residues. The sequence was obtained from a man aged 18 to 30 with active or convalescent COVID-19. Sequencing was performed on peripheral blood. V and J are TRBV24-1 and TRBJ2-7; 8 bases align to TRBD2. CDR3 in DNA: TGTGCCACCAGTGACGGAAGCGGGAGAGCCTACGAGCAGTACTTC. Translating it yields CATSDGSGRAYEQYF.